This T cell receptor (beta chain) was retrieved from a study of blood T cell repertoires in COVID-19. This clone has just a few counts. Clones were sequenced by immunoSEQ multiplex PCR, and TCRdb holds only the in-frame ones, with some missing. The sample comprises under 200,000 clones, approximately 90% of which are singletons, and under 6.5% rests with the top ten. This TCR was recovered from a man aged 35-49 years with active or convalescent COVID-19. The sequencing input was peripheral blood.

The CDR3 DNA sequence: TGCGCCAGCAGCTTAGGACAGGGAACCGCTGGAAACACCATATATTTT. It specifies CASSLGQGTAGNTIYF. The genes are TRBV5-1 and TRBJ1-3, with TRBD1 identical over 8 bases. Germline assignment: CDR1 SGHRS and CDR2 YFSETQ. With V trimmed by 2 bases and J by 2 bases, 6 bases remained unmatched. The CDR3 loop spans 16 amino acids.